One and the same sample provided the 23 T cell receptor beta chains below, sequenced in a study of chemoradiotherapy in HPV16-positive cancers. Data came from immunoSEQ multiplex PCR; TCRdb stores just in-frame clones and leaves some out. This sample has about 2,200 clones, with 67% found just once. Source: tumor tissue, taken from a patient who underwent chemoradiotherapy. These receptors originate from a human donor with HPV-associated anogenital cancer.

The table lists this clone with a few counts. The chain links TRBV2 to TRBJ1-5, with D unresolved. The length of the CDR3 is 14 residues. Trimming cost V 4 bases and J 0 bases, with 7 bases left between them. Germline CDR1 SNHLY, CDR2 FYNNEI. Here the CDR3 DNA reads TGTGCCAGCAGTGCGAGGGTTAGCAATCAGCCCCAGCATTTT. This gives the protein CASSARVSNQPQHF.

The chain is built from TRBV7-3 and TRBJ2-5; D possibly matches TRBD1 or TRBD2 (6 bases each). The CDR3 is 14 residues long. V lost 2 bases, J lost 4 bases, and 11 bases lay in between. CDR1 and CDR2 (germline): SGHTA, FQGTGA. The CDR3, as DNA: TGTGCCAGCAGCTTATTGGGGGGCAGAGAGACCCAGTACTTC. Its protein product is CASSLLGGRETQYF.

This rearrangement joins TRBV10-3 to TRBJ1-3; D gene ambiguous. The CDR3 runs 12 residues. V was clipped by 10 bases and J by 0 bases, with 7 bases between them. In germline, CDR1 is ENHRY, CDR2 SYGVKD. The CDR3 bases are TGTGCCAGCCGAATCTCTGGAAACACCATATATTTT. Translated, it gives CASRISGNTIYF.

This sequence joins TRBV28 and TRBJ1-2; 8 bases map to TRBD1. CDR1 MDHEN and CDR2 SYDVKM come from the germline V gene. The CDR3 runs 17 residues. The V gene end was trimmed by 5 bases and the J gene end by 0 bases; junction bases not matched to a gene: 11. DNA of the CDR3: TGTGCCAGCAGTCCCCAGGGGGCTACTCAAGCTAACTATGGCTACACCTTC. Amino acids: CASSPQGATQANYGYTF.

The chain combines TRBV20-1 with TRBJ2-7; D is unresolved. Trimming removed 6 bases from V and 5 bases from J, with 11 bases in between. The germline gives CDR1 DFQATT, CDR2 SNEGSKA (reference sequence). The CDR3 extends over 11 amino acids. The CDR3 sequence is CSAFIGDEQYV. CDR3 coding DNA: TGCAGTGCCTTCATTGGAGACGAGCAGTACGTC.

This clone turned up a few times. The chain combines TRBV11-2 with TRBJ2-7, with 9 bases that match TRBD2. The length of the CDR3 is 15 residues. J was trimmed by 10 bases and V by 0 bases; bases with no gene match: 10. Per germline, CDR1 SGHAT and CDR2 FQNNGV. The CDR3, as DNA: TGTGCCAGCAGCTTAGACCCGGCGGCGGGAGGGCCTCAGTACGTC. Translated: CASSLDPAAGGPQYV.

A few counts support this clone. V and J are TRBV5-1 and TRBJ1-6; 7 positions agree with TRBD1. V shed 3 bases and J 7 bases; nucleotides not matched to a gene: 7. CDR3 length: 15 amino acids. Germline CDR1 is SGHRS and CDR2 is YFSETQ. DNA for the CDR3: TGCGCCAGCAGCTCCTGGACAGGAAGGAATTCACCCCTCCACTTT. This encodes CASSSWTGRNSPLHF. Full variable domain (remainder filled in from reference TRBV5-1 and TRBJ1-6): KAGVTQTPRYLIKTRGQQVTLSCSPISGHRSVSWYQQTPGQGLQFLFEYFSETQRNKGNFPGRFSGRQFSNSRSEMNVSTLELGDSALYLCASSSWTGRNSPLHFGNGTRLTVT.

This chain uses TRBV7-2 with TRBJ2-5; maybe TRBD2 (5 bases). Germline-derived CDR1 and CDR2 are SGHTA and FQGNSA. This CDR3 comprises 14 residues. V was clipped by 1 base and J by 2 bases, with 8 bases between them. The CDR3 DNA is TGTGCCAGCAGCTTAGGAGGGCAACAAGAGACCCAGTACTTC. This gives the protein CASSLGGQQETQYF. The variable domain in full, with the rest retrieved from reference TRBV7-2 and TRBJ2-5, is GAGVSQSPSNKVTEKGKDVELRCDPISGHTALYWYRQSLGQGLEFLIYFQGNSAPDKSGLPSDRFSAERTGGSVSTLTIQRTQQEDSAVYLCASSLGGQQETQYFGPGTRLLVL.

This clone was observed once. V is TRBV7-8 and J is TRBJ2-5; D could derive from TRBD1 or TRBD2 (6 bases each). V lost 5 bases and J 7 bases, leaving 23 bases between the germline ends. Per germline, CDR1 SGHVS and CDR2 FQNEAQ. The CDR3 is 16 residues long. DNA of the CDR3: TGTGCCAGCAGCCCGGGGGCGGCGGGGTCCTCTTGGACCCAGTACTTC. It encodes CASSPGAAGSSWTQYF.

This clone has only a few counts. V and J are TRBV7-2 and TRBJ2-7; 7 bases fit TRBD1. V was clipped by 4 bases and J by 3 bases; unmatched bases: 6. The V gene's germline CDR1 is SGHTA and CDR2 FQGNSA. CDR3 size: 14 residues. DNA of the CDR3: TGTGCCAGCAGCTCACCGGGACAGAGCTACGAGCAGTACTTC. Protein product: CASSSPGQSYEQYF.

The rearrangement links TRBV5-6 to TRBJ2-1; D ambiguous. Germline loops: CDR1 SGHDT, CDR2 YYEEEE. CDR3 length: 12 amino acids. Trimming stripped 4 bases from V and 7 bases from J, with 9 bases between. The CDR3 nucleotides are TGTGCCAGCAGCCGCTGGTTTAATGAGCAGTTCTTC. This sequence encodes CASSRWFNEQFF.

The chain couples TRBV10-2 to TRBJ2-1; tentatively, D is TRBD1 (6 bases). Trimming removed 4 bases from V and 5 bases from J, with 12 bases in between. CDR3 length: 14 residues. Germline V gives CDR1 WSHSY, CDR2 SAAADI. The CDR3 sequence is CASSGTQGNNEQFF. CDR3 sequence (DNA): TGCGCCAGCAGTGGGACACAGGGAAACAATGAGCAGTTCTTC.

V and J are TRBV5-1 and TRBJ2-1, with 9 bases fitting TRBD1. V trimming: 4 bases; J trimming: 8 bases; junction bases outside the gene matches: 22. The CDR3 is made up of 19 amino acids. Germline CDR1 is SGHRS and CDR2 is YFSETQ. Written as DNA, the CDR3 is TGCGCCAGCAGCCTGATACTGGACAGGGGTTCGGGGGAGGGCGATGAGCAGTTCTTC. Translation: CASSLILDRGSGEGDEQFF.

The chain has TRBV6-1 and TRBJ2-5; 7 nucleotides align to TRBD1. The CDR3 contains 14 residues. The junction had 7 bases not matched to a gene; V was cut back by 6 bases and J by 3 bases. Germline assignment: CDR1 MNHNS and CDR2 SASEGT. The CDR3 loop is CASSTGQHKETQYF. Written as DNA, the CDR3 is TGTGCCAGCAGCACGGGACAGCATAAAGAGACCCAGTACTTC.

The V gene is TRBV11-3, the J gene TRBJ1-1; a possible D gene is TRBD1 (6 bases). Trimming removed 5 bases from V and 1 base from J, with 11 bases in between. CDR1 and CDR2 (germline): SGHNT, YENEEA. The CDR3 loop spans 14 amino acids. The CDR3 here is CASSKQGRNTEAFF. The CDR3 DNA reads TGTGCCAGCAGCAAACAGGGACGGAACACTGAAGCTTTCTTT.

CDR3: CASSVSSSAFF. In DNA, the CDR3 is TGTGCCAGCAGTGTCAGCTCATCGGCTTTCTTT. V is TRBV6-1 and J is TRBJ1-1; unclear D gene. Germline values: CDR1 MNHNS, CDR2 SASEGT. The CDR3 has 11 amino acids. V lost 4 bases to trimming and J lost 11 bases, with 11 bases between them.

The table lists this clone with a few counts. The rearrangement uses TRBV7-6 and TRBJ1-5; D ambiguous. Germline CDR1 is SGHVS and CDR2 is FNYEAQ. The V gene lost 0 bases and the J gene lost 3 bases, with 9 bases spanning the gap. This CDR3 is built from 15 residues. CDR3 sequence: CASSLASGINQPQHF. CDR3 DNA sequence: TGTGCCAGCAGCTTAGCGTCCGGAATCAATCAGCCCCAGCATTTT.

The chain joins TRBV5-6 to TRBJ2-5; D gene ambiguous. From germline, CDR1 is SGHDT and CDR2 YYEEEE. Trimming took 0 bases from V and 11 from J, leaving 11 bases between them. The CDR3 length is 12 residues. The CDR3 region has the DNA TGTGCCAGCAGCTTGGAGGAATTGGAGCAGTACTTC. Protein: CASSLEELEQYF.

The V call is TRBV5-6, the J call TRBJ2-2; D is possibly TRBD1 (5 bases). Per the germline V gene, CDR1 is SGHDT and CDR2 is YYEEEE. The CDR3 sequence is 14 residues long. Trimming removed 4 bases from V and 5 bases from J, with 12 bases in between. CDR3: CASSPDSGTGELFF. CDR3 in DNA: TGTGCCAGCAGCCCAGACTCAGGGACCGGGGAGCTGTTTTTT.

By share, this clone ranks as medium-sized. This CDR3 reads CASSEMTGFGEKLFF. The CDR3, as DNA: TGTGCCAGCAGTGAAATGACAGGGTTCGGAGAAAAACTGTTTTTT. The chain combines TRBV6-1 with TRBJ1-4, with 7 bases aligning to TRBD1. Looked up from germline, CDR1 is MNHNS and CDR2 is SASEGT. This CDR3 spans 15 amino acids. V gave up 2 bases and J gave up 8 bases; unmatched junction bases: 8.

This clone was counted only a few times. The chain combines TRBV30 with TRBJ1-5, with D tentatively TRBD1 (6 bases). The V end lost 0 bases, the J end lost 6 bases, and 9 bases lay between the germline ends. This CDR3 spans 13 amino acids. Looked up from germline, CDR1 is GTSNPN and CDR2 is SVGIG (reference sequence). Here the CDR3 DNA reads TGTGCCTGGAGTGTACAGGGCCGTCAGCCCCAGCATTTT. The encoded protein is CAWSVQGRQPQHF.

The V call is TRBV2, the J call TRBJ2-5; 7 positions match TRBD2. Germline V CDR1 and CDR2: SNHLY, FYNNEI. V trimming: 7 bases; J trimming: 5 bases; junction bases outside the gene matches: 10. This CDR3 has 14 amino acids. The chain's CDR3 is CASTRRGSTETQYF. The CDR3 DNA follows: TGTGCCAGCACGCGGCGCGGGAGCACGGAGACCCAGTACTTC.

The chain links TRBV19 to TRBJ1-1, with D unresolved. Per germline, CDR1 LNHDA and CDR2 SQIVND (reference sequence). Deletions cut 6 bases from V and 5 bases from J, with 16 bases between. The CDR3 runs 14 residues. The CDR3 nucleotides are TGTGCCAGTAGGACGCGCGGGGAGGAGACTGAAGCTTTCTTT. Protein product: CASRTRGEETEAFF.